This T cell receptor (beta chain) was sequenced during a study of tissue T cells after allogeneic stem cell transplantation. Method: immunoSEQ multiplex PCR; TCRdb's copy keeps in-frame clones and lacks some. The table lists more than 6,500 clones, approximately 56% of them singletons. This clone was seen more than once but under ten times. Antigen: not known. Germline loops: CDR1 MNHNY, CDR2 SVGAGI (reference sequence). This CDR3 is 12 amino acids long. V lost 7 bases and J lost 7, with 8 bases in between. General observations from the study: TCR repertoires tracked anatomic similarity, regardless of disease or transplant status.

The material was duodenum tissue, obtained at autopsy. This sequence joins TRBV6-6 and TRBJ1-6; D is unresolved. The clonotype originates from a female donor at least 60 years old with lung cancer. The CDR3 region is CASKTPNSPLHF. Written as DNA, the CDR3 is TGTGCCAGCAAAACCCCCAATTCACCCCTCCACTTT.